These 20 T cell receptor beta chains were sequenced from one sample in a study of CD8+ T cells in alopecia areata. The authors extracted RNA and reverse transcribed it into cDNA as the sequencing template. Repertoires were generated with immunoSEQ multiplex PCR, while TCRdb's copy carries only in-frame clones and drops some. The sample consists of 100,000 to 150,000 clones, 49% of them appearing once. This sample comprised CD8+ T cells sorted from blood, obtained at week 0. The receptors stem from a human donor with alopecia areata.

This clone was recorded once. The CDR3 nucleotides read TGTGCCAGCAGTTACGGGGGAGGAGCTTTCTTT. It codes for CASSYGGGAFF. This chain joins TRBV6-5 and TRBJ1-1; D perhaps matches TRBD1 (5 bases). Trimming stripped 2 bases from V and 10 bases from J, with 8 bases between. This CDR3 is built from 11 residues. Germline V gene sequence: CDR1 MNHEY, CDR2 SVGAGI.

The rearrangement links TRBV27 to TRBJ2-1; D ambiguous. Trimming took off 5 bases at V and 10 bases at J, with 9 bases between the two ends. The V gene's germline CDR1 is MNHEY and CDR2 SMNVEV (reference sequence). This CDR3 comprises 11 residues. The chain's CDR3 is CASSTEMEQFF. The CDR3 coding sequence is TGTGCCAGCAGTACAGAGATGGAGCAGTTCTTC.

This clone was seen only a few times. The chain has TRBV19 and TRBJ2-3; no clear D gene. Germline V gives CDR1 LNHDA, CDR2 SQIVND (reference sequence). V lost 0 bases to trimming and J lost 3 bases, with 4 bases between them. The CDR3 contains 13 residues. The CDR3 region has the DNA TGTGCCAGTAGTATAGATCTAACAGATACGCAGTATTTT. It specifies CASSIDLTDTQYF.

As DNA, the CDR3 is TGTGCCAGCACCGGAGGCCCTGACCTTAATCAGCCCCAGCATTTT. It yields the protein CASTGGPDLNQPQHF. This sequence joins TRBV6-6 and TRBJ1-5, with D unclear. CDR3 length: 15 amino acids. The germline V gene has CDR1 MNHNY and CDR2 SVGAGI (reference sequence). Trimming took off 7 bases at V and 4 bases at J, with 17 bases between the two ends.

This clone was observed a few times. The rearrangement uses TRBV29-1 and TRBJ2-5; 7 positions agree with TRBD1. The V segment lost 3 bases and the J segment 2 bases; nucleotides outside the gene matches: 9. CDR1 is SQVTM and CDR2 is ANQGSEA in the germline V gene. CDR3 length: 15 amino acids. CDR3 loop: CSVDDRVSGQETQYF. Written as DNA, the CDR3 is TGCAGCGTTGACGACAGGGTATCGGGGCAAGAGACCCAGTACTTC.

This clone was observed once. The chain is built from TRBV15 and TRBJ2-7; perhaps D is TRBD1 or TRBD2 (5 bases each). The germline V gene has CDR1 LNHNV and CDR2 YYDKDF (reference sequence). The CDR3 is made up of 15 amino acids. V was shortened by 5 bases and J by 0 bases, with 14 bases between the two germline ends. CDR3 sequence: CATSSLGEYSYEQYF. CDR3 in DNA: TGTGCCACCAGCTCCCTGGGGGAGTACTCCTACGAGCAGTACTTC.

The V gene is TRBV5-4, the J gene TRBJ2-1; possibly TRBD2 for D (6 bases). The CDR3 covers 15 residues. The V gene's germline CDR1 is SGHNT and CDR2 YYREEE (reference sequence). V was cut by 0 bases and J by 5 bases, with 12 bases left in between. The CDR3 DNA sequence: TGTGCCAGCAGCTTGGGGAGGGGCTCGAACAATGAGCAGTTCTTC. Translation: CASSLGRGSNNEQFF.

This CDR3 is CASSSQGDTDTQYF. CDR3 nucleotide sequence: TGTGCCAGCAGCTCACAGGGAGACACAGATACGCAGTATTTT. The rearrangement links TRBV7-8 to TRBJ2-3, with D perhaps TRBD1 (6 bases). This CDR3 contains 14 residues. Per germline, CDR1 SGHVS and CDR2 FQNEAQ. V lost 4 bases, J lost 2 bases, and 10 bases lay in between. The variable domain in full, with the rest retrieved from reference TRBV7-8 and TRBJ2-3, is GAGVSQSPRYKVAKRGQDVALRCDPISGHVSLFWYQQALGQGPEFLTYFQNEAQLDKSGLPSDRFFAERPEGSVSTLKIQRTQQEDSAVYLCASSSQGDTDTQYFGPGTRLTVL.

This clone has just a few counts. The CDR3 nucleotides read TGTGCTAGTGGTCCCCGGACAGACAATGAGCAGTTCTTC. Protein product: CASGPRTDNEQFF. This rearrangement joins TRBV12-5 to TRBJ2-1; D perhaps matches TRBD1 (6 bases). This CDR3 comprises 13 residues. Germline V gene sequence: CDR1 LGHNT, CDR2 FRNRAP. Trimming took 5 bases from V and 5 from J, leaving 10 bases between them.

The V call is TRBV5-4, the J call TRBJ2-3; D not resolved. From germline, CDR1 is SGHNT and CDR2 YYREEE (reference sequence). The CDR3 consists of 14 residues. The V end lost 4 bases, the J end lost 3 bases, and 12 bases lay between the germline ends. CDR3 region: CASSPKVVTDTQYF. The CDR3 DNA follows: TGTGCCAGCAGCCCCAAAGTGGTAACAGATACGCAGTATTTT.

This clone was counted many times. The J gene is TRBJ2-7, the V gene TRBV5-1; D gene uncertain. Trimming took 0 bases from V and 3 from J, leaving 10 bases between them. Germline V gene sequence: CDR1 SGHRS, CDR2 YFSETQ. This CDR3 contains 14 residues. CDR3 DNA sequence: TGCGCCAGCAGCTTGGAACTGGGTGTCTACGAGCAGTACTTC. Protein product: CASSLELGVYEQYF. The full variable domain, rest sourced from reference TRBV5-1 and TRBJ2-7, is KAGVTQTPRYLIKTRGQQVTLSCSPISGHRSVSWYQQTPGQGLQFLFEYFSETQRNKGNFPGRFSGRQFSNSRSEMNVSTLELGDSALYLCASSLELGVYEQYFGPGTRLTVT.

The chain joins TRBV11-2 to TRBJ1-6; possible D gene TRBD1, 5 bases. Germline V CDR1 and CDR2: SGHAT, FQNNGV. Trimming left V 4 bases short and J 16 bases short, with 11 bases between. This CDR3 region has 11 residues. This chain's CDR3 is CASSSPGPLHF. In DNA, the CDR3 is TGTGCCAGCAGCTCGCCGGGACCTCTCCACTTT.

The rearrangement uses TRBV5-6 and TRBJ2-2; a weak D match, TRBD2 (5 bases). CDR1 SGHDT and CDR2 YYEEEE come from the germline V gene. V lost 6 bases, J lost 7 bases, and 13 bases lay in between. CDR3 length equals 13 residues. The CDR3 sequence: CASNSEGYGELFF. The CDR3 DNA reads TGTGCCAGCAACTCAGAGGGATACGGGGAGCTGTTTTTT.

V is TRBV19 and J is TRBJ1-2; D remains ambiguous. V was cut by 5 bases and J by 9 bases, with 19 bases left in between. This CDR3 has 14 residues. The germline gives CDR1 LNHDA, CDR2 SQIVND (reference sequence). Written as DNA, the CDR3 is TGTGCCAGTAGTGACCCTCCAAGAGGAGCACGCTACACCTTC. Translation: CASSDPPRGARYTF.

A few counts support this clone. The chain recombines TRBV29-1 with TRBJ1-1, with D possibly being TRBD1 (5 bases). This CDR3 contains 12 residues. The V end lost 7 bases, the J end lost 5 bases, and 14 bases lay between the germline ends. Germline V gene lookup returns CDR1 SQVTM and CDR2 ANQGSEA. CDR3 nucleotides: TGCAGCGCCACCGTCGGGGGAACTGAAGCTTTCTTT. Amino acid sequence: CSATVGGTEAFF.

The chain is built from TRBV7-9 and TRBJ1-1, with TRBD1 as a possible D gene (5 bases). Looked up from germline, CDR1 is SEHNR and CDR2 is FQNEAQ (reference sequence). CDR3 length equals 12 residues. V lost 5 bases and J 7 bases, leaving 11 bases between the germline ends. CDR3 DNA: TGTGCCAGCAGCGCCGGGACGGTTGAAGCTTTCTTT. Its protein product is CASSAGTVEAFF.

The rearrangement links TRBV27 to TRBJ2-2; tentative D call: TRBD2 (6 bases). Per the germline V gene, CDR1 is MNHEY and CDR2 is SMNVEV (reference sequence). The germline V and J ends were trimmed by 1 base and 1 base, with 10 bases remaining between them. This CDR3 is built from 16 residues. The CDR3 nucleotides are TGTGCCAGCAGTTTATTCGCGGGGATGAACACCGGGGAGCTGTTTTTT. This codes for CASSLFAGMNTGELFF.

V usage is TRBV5-5 and J usage is TRBJ1-1; D gene ambiguous. The CDR3 contains 14 residues. Trimming took 4 bases from V and 1 from J, leaving 11 bases between them. Germline lookup yields CDR1 SGHKS and CDR2 YYEKEE (reference sequence). Here the CDR3 reads CASSTRTGNTEAFF. The CDR3 DNA sequence: TGTGCCAGCAGCACTCGGACGGGGAACACTGAAGCTTTCTTT.

This chain joins TRBV27 and TRBJ2-3; 10 nucleotides agree with TRBD2. The CDR3 contains 17 residues. From germline, CDR1 is MNHEY and CDR2 SMNVEV (reference sequence). V shed 1 base, J shed 2 bases, and the junction held 6 bases outside the gene matches. The DNA of the CDR3 is TGTGCCAGCAGTTTATATGGTAGCGGGGGGACCACAGATACGCAGTATTTT. Translated: CASSLYGSGGTTDTQYF.

The rearrangement links TRBV30 to TRBJ2-7; D is undetermined. This CDR3 region has 11 residues. The V end was cut by 0 bases, the J end by 5 bases, with 5 bases between. Germline V lookup: CDR1 GTSNPN, CDR2 SVGIG (reference sequence). For the CDR3, the DNA is TGTGCCTGGAGTGTGTCCAACGAGCAGTACTTC. It specifies CAWSVSNEQYF.